This T cell receptor beta chain was sequenced for a study of blood T cells in healthy people across ages (dated by TCRdb to between 2015 and 2017). Study-level background: Template switching captured roughly one uniquely barcoded TCR beta cDNA molecule per two T cells in model experiments. The study measured age-related changes in TCR beta repertoire diversity using deep sequencing normalized with unique cDNA molecular identifiers. The donors were split into four age groups: young (average roughly 15 years), middle-aged (around 37), aged (roughly 60) and long-lived (under 85). To avoid experimental bias, donors of different ages were distributed randomly across sequencing lanes. Using the same blood draw, the study looked at two additional independent replicas of 1 million unique cDNA reads for two donors, one aged 18 to 30 and the other aged 80 or older.

Turning to this clonotype: Its recognized antigen is unknown. Per-base qualities were not stored, and no clone one base away is much larger.

Points the paper makes about the study in general: Bulk unsorted PBMC profiling prevented conclusive comparison of naive and antigen-experienced compartments. The long-lived group showed more naive CD4+ T cells, fewer expanded clones and increased TCR diversity than the aged group, suggesting age selection. As age increased, observed TCR beta diversity per million T cells dropped in a roughly linear way, and a significant reduction was already evident by age about 40. Donor CMV infection status was unknown, potentially confounding age-related changes in expanded clonotypes. Estimates of total diversity from one million sequenced T cells were regarded as lower bounds and underestimates. The percentage of naive T cells measured by flow cytometry correlated strongly with observed TCR beta diversity.

Systemically healthy Caucasian individuals from Russia, some 36 in total and aged about 6 to 90 years, were included as donors. Each donor gave 8 to 10 milliliters of peripheral blood, collected into EDTA-treated Vacutainer tubes. Ficoll-Paque density-gradient centrifugation was used to isolate PBMCs, with at least 7 million per sample. Total RNA, at least 6 micrograms per sample, was extracted from PBMCs with Trizol reagent. Naive CD45RAhigh/CD27high T cell percentages were measured by flow cytometry on a PBMC aliquot from every donor. Receptor amplification or capture employed 5' RACE. TCRdb records Illumina HiSeq 2500 as the sequencer. A second PCR of about 6 to 11 cycles was run with a J-beta primer mix and a sample-barcoded 5' primer. A template-switch 5' adaptor carrying 12 random nucleotides introduced a unique molecular identifier onto each TCR beta cDNA molecule. At least 2.5 million CDR3-containing paired-end reads were obtained from each sample. All of the RNA was converted into first-strand cDNA using the Mint cDNA synthesis kit, with a TRBC-specific oligonucleotide serving as the primer. Following uracil-DNA glycosylase treatment, all cDNA underwent a first 18-cycle PCR with the universal primers M1SS and BC2_uni_R. Per the source publication's procedure: Normalization of each sample was performed by random selection of 1 million high-quality reads, each carrying a distinct molecular identifier. Instead of being binned into consensus sequences, reads that shared molecular identifiers were thrown out. MiTCR, set to a Q25 quality threshold and the strictest error-elimination algorithm, was used for CDR3 identification, clonotype clustering and error correction. Lower-bound total TCR beta diversity was estimated with a nonparametric unseen species model using Euler transformation. The raw public reads went through TCRdb reprocessing: fastp at Q25, MiXCR clone calling, in-frame beta chains kept. Merged by CDR3 protein, the rows form single entries marked with the most common genes and DNA. TCRdb's processing, not the study's, gives the V and J calls here. The sample records about 1 million distinct CDR3 sequences, more than 35% of which are singletons. Approximately 17% of the sample rests with the top ten.

Material for sequencing was blood. The TCR was taken from a woman aged 55-69 years in good health.

The CDR3 reads as follows: CASSRSPGANVLTF. The DNA reads as follows: TGTGCCAGCAGCCGCAGTCCTGGGGCCAACGTCCTGACTTTC. The rearrangement joined TRBV2 to TRBJ2-6, with the D segment identity uncertain. Including cysteine and phenylalanine, the CDR3 has 14 amino acids. Only CDR3 DNA remains: 42 bases, in frame from the first base. From a lookup of the germline V gene, CDR1 and CDR2 are SNHLY and FYNNEI. Trimming at the junction amounts to 6 bases on V and 2 bases on J, and the germline ends lie 8 bases apart. Outside the CDR3, residues come from the reference TRBV2 and TRBJ2-6 proteins, so the full variable domain is: EPEVTQTPSHQVTQMGQEVILRCVPISNHLYFYWYRQILGQKVEFLVSFYNNEISEKSEIFDDQFSVERPDGSNFTLKIRSTKLEDSAMYFCASSRSPGANVLTFGAGSRLTVL.